This TCR beta chain was identified in a study of blood T cell repertoires in COVID-19. Study context: T cells, B-cell-depleted T cells, or PBMCs supplied cDNA or gDNA.

Cohort placement rested on clinical history that participants reported themselves. Original methodology: Reference gene primers were amplified, and this amplification served to estimate nucleated cell counts. Profiling relied on immunoSEQ multiplex PCR, and the TCRdb table lists in-frame clones only, not all of them. For V, J and clone size, that table is used; D and trimming come from the DNA. The sample shows a few hundred thousand clones, roughly 87% of them seen only once. CDR3 length: 13 residues. The germline V and J ends were trimmed by 1 base and 4 bases, with 7 bases remaining between them. The germline gives CDR1 LGHDT, CDR2 YNNKEL (reference sequence).

The chain has TRBV3-1 (or the pseudogene TRBV3-2) and TRBJ1-1; D is undetermined. This receptor was identified in a woman aged 25 to 39 who had recovered from COVID-19. The sample consisted of PBMCs or T cells enriched from blood (not recorded which). The CDR3 bases are TGTGCCAGCAGCCAAGTGGGCAGCACTGAAGCTTTCTTT. Translation: CASSQVGSTEAFF.